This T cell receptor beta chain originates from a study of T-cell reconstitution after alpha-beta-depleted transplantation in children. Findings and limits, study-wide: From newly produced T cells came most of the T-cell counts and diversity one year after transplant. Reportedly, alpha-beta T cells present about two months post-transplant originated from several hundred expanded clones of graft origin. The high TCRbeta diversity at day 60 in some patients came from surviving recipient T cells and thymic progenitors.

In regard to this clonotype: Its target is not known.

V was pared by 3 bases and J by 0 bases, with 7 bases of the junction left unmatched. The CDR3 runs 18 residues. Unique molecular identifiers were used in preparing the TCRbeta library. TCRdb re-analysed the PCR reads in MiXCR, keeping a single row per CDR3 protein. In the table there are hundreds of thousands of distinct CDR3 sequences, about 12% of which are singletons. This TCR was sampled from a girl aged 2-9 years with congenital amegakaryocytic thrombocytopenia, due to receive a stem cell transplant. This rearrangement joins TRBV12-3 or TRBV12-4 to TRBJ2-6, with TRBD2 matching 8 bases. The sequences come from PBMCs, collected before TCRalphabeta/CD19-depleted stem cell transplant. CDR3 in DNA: TGTGCCAGCAGTTTCGGCAGGACTAGCCCCTCTGGGGCCAACGTCCTGACTTTC. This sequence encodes CASSFGRTSPSGANVLTF.